Each of the 24 T cell receptor beta chains below was sequenced from the same sample in a study of blood T cells in healthy people across ages. It was with a sample-barcoded 5' primer and a J-beta primer mix that a second PCR of roughly 7 to 12 cycles was run. TCRdb re-analysed the 5' RACE reads in MiXCR, keeping a single row per CDR3 protein. The sample yields 2 million or so distinct CDR3 sequences, around 50% seen once. Sequencing input: blood. The receptors shown here come from a middle-aged woman in good health.

This clonotype has at least ten counts. One end of the junction does not line up with germline, which may come from a read error. The chain's CDR3 is CASSQGRGADTQYF. In DNA form, the CDR3 reads TGCGCCAGCAGCCAAGGCCGAGGAGCAGATACGCAGTATTTT. V is TRBV14 and J is TRBJ2-3; no definite D call. CDR3 length: 14 residues. Germline V lookup: CDR1 SGHDN, CDR2 FVKESK.

The V and J genes are TRBV29-1 and TRBJ1-1; D is ambiguous. The CDR3 covers 13 residues. The V and J ends lost 0 bases and 1 base respectively, with 6 bases between them. Per the germline V gene, CDR1 is SQVTM and CDR2 is ANQGSEA. CDR3 region: CSVEESPNTEAFF. The CDR3 bases are TGCAGCGTTGAAGAGTCCCCGAACACTGAAGCTTTCTTT. Full variable domain (outside the CDR3, taken from reference TRBV29-1 and TRBJ1-1): SAVISQKPSRDICQRGTSLTIQCQVDSQVTMMFWYRQQPGQSLTLIATANQGSEATYESGFVIDKFPISRPNLTFSTLTVSNMSPEDSSIYLCSVEESPNTEAFFGQGTRLTVV.

V usage is TRBV6-4 and J usage is TRBJ2-3; 9 nucleotides line up with TRBD2. The CDR3 consists of 13 residues. The germline V gene encodes CDR1 MRHNA and CDR2 SNTAGT. The J segment lost 5 bases and the V segment lost 5 bases, leaving 2 bases of the junction unmatched. This CDR3 is CASSISGRDTQYF. The CDR3 bases are TGTGCCAGCAGTATTAGCGGGAGAGATACGCAGTATTTT.

The rearrangement joins TRBV7-2 to TRBJ1-2, with 7 nucleotides matching TRBD1. This CDR3 spans 16 amino acids. Germline loops: CDR1 SGHTA, CDR2 FQGNSA. The junction had 13 bases not matched to a gene; V was cut back by 8 bases and J by 1 base. This CDR3 reads CASGAYSGQSNYGYTF. Written as DNA, the CDR3 is TGTGCCAGCGGAGCCTACTCGGGACAGAGTAACTATGGCTACACCTTC.

This clonotype turned up a few times. The chain carries TRBV11-1 and TRBJ2-5; D is perhaps TRBD1 (7 bases). The length of the CDR3 is 16 residues. Trimming pared 3 bases from V and 2 bases from J, leaving 16 bases between. The V gene's germline CDR1 is SGHAT and CDR2 FQDESV (reference sequence). The CDR3 DNA follows: TGTGCCAGCAGCTTTCGTCAGGGGGGAAGTCAAGAGACCCAGTACTTC. Residues: CASSFRQGGSQETQYF.

The V call is TRBV27, the J call TRBJ2-3, with 9 bases that match TRBD2. The germline V gene has CDR1 MNHEY and CDR2 SMNVEV (reference sequence). The V gene end was trimmed by 10 bases and the J gene end by 3 bases; junction bases not matched to a gene: 11. The CDR3 has 15 amino acids. The CDR3 nucleotides read TGTGCCACCCGTATAAGCGGGGGGCGGACAGATACGCAGTATTTT. It translates to CATRISGGRTDTQYF.

This chain connects TRBV5-1 to TRBJ2-7; 9 bases agree with TRBD1. The CDR3 runs to 15 residues. Germline V lookup: CDR1 SGHRS, CDR2 YFSETQ. V lost 5 bases and J lost 7; bases outside the gene matches: 13. The CDR3 nucleotides are TGCGCCAGCAGAAGTGGGACAGGGCGTTACAATGAGCAGTACTTC. It yields the protein CASRSGTGRYNEQYF. Full variable domain (outside the CDR3, taken from reference TRBV5-1 and TRBJ2-7): KAGVTQTPRYLIKTRGQQVTLSCSPISGHRSVSWYQQTPGQGLQFLFEYFSETQRNKGNFPGRFSGRQFSNSRSEMNVSTLELGDSALYLCASRSGTGRYNEQYFGPGTRLTVT.

This clonotype was counted a few times. The genes are TRBV6-5 and TRBJ2-5, with 7 bases that match TRBD2. Gene TRBJ2-7 matches the end of the DNA better, so the J call may be wrong. Germline CDR1 reads MNHEY; CDR2 reads SVGAGI. This CDR3 region has 14 residues. CDR3 region: CASSREAGAYEQYF. DNA of the CDR3: TGTGCCAGCTCCCGGGAGGCAGGAGCCTACGAGCAGTACTTC.

The chain employs TRBV28 and TRBJ2-1; TRBD1 aligns across 7 bases. In germline, CDR1 is MDHEN, CDR2 SYDVKM. V lost 6 bases to trimming and J lost 8 bases; unmatched junction nucleotides: 7. The CDR3 is 13 residues long. The CDR3 DNA reads TGTGCCAGCAGCATCGACAGGGTGCATGAGCAGTTCTTC. It codes for CASSIDRVHEQFF.

This clonotype has only a few counts. The gene calls are TRBV7-9 and TRBJ1-1, with 7 bases that match TRBD1. Trimming cost V 3 bases and J 6 bases; bases outside gene matches: 13. Per germline, CDR1 SEHNR and CDR2 FQNEAQ (reference sequence). CDR3 length: 16 amino acids. The CDR3, as DNA: TGTGCCAGCAGCTTGGCCGGGACAGCCCCATTATCTGAAGCTTTCTTT. Protein sequence: CASSLAGTAPLSEAFF.

The rearrangement uses TRBV11-2 and TRBJ2-5; D may correspond to TRBD1 or TRBD2 (6 bases each). The CDR3 is made up of 14 amino acids. Trimming shortened V by 6 bases and J by 5 bases, and 16 bases separated the two germline ends. Germline V CDR1 and CDR2: SGHAT, FQNNGV. Here the CDR3 reads CASRLTGGPETQYF. The CDR3 nucleotides are TGTGCCAGCAGACTGACTGGGGGGCCGGAGACCCAGTACTTC.

V usage is TRBV4-3 and J usage is TRBJ2-1; 8 nucleotides line up with TRBD2. V lost 10 bases and J lost 5; bases outside the gene matches: 7. Germline V gene sequence: CDR1 LGHNA, CDR2 YSLEER. The CDR3 length is 13 residues. CDR3 sequence reads: CATRGAGDNEQFF. The CDR3 DNA sequence: TGCGCCACCAGGGGAGCGGGGGACAATGAGCAGTTCTTC.

This clonotype has just a few counts. This chain connects TRBV29-1 to TRBJ2-3; D gene unclear. Germline V gives CDR1 SQVTM, CDR2 ANQGSEA. CDR3 length equals 11 residues. V was cut by 6 bases and J by 2 bases, with 6 bases left in between. The CDR3 region has the DNA TGCAGCGTGCATTACACAGATACGCAGTATTTT. Translated, it gives CSVHYTDTQYF.

As for this clonotype: This may be a read error, as it is one base from a much larger clone. The chain has TRBV7-2 and TRBJ2-7; 7 nucleotides line up with TRBD1. Germline CDR1 is SGHTA and CDR2 is FQGNSA. V shed 2 bases and J 7 bases; nucleotides not matched to a gene: 11. CDR3 length: 15 residues. The CDR3 nucleotides are TGTGCCAGCAGCTTAAGCGTCGTAGGGGGCAATGAGCAGTACTTC. This translates into CASSLSVVGGNEQYF.

This chain joins TRBV6-2 or TRBV6-3 and TRBJ1-5; the D is unclear. CDR1 and CDR2 (germline): MNHEY, SVGEGT. V lost 7 bases, J lost 5 bases, and 18 bases lay in between. The CDR3 runs to 15 residues. The CDR3 loop is CASKRRRIDDQPQHF. Here the CDR3 DNA reads TGTGCCAGCAAGAGGAGACGGATAGATGATCAGCCCCAGCATTTT.

The V call is TRBV6-6, the J call TRBJ2-1, with 11 bases matching TRBD1. Germline V gives CDR1 MNHNY, CDR2 SVGAGI (reference sequence). The V segment lost 5 bases and the J segment 8 bases; nucleotides outside the gene matches: 8. CDR3 size: 15 residues. The CDR3 bases are TGTGCCAGCAGTATCGGGACAGGGGGAGGGTATGAGCAGTTCTTC. The encoded protein is CASSIGTGGGYEQFF.

Only a few counts were recorded for this clonotype. The V and J genes are TRBV29-1 and TRBJ1-2; the D gene is possibly TRBD1 (6 bases). The ends were cut back, 5 bases at V and 8 bases at J, with 18 bases in the middle. CDR3 size: 13 residues. From germline, CDR1 is SQVTM and CDR2 ANQGSEA. CDR3 nucleotide sequence: TGCAGCGTTCTCGATGGGGGGCTAGGCGGCTACACCTTC. This gives the protein CSVLDGGLGGYTF.

The chain uses TRBV2 and TRBJ2-3, with TRBD2 matching 14 bases. Trimming took 4 bases from V and 6 from J; bases not matched to a gene: 12. Looked up from germline, CDR1 is SNHLY and CDR2 is FYNNEI. The CDR3 length is 18 residues. The CDR3 DNA is TGTGCCAGCAGTGTCCCGACGACTAGCGGGGGGGCACGGGATACGCAGTATTTT. It specifies CASSVPTTSGGARDTQYF.

V and J are TRBV21-1 and TRBJ2-5; TRBD1 reflects the table's D call only, with no check against the DNA. TRBV21-1 is shown as a pseudogene. The CDR3 extends over 16 amino acids. CDR3: CASNKPRDRCQETQYF. CDR3 nucleotide sequence: TGTGCCAGCAACAAACCCCGGGACAGGTGTCAAGAGACCCAGTACTTC.

The V gene is TRBV19, the J gene TRBJ2-6; D is possibly TRBD1 (6 bases). V dropped 7 bases and J dropped 1 base, with 11 bases sitting between them. The CDR3 has 15 residues. The V gene's germline CDR1 is LNHDA and CDR2 SQIVND (reference sequence). CDR3 in amino acids: CASIKGGSGANVLTF. DNA for the CDR3: TGTGCCAGTATTAAAGGGGGTTCTGGGGCCAACGTCCTGACTTTC.

This clonotype was detected only a few times. The chain combines TRBV20-1 with TRBJ2-5, with D hard to call. Per the germline V gene, CDR1 is DFQATT and CDR2 is SNEGSKA (reference sequence). V shed 0 bases and J shed 9 bases, with 14 bases lying between them. The CDR3 covers 13 residues. CDR3 in amino acids: CSARDISRPAQYF. CDR3 nucleotides: TGCAGTGCTAGAGATATAAGTCGCCCAGCCCAGTACTTC.

This clonotype was seen more than once but under ten times. The gene calls are TRBV4-3 and TRBJ2-1; D unclear. Germline CDR1 and CDR2: LGHNA and YSLEER. With 3 bases removed from V and 9 bases from J, the gap between germline ends came to 9 bases. The CDR3 length is 12 residues. Here the CDR3 DNA reads TGCGCCAGCAGCCACGATAGGGTTGAGCAGTTCTTC. Translating it yields CASSHDRVEQFF.

This clonotype has a handful of counts. J is TRBJ2-1 and V is TRBV5-1, with 9 bases matching TRBD2. Germline V gene sequence: CDR1 SGHRS, CDR2 YFSETQ. This CDR3 is built from 16 residues. The trim removed 1 base at V and 5 bases at J, leaving 7 bases unmatched. CDR3 nucleotide sequence: TGCGCCAGCAGCTTGTTTGGGACTAGCCTCGACAATGAGCAGTTCTTC. Translated: CASSLFGTSLDNEQFF.

The chain carries TRBV5-1 and TRBJ2-1; D might be TRBD2 (7 bases). This CDR3 has 14 amino acids. CDR1 is SGHRS and CDR2 is YFSETQ in the germline V gene. The ends were cut back, 5 bases at V and 6 bases at J, with 15 bases in the middle. CDR3 sequence reads: CASRDGGPINEQFF. The CDR3 coding sequence is TGCGCCAGCAGAGACGGGGGGCCGATCAATGAGCAGTTCTTC.